These T cell receptor beta chains were read from a single sample in a study of blood T cell repertoires in COVID-19. The assay was immunoSEQ multiplex PCR, and TCRdb's table has in-frame clones only and misses some. The table lists a few hundred thousand clones, more than 85% of them singletons. The specimen sequenced was peripheral blood. The source of these receptors is a person between 18 and 30 years old with COVID-19, enrolled during active disease. Each CDR3 is given with its conserved first and last residue. Fields, in order: CDR3 DNA, CDR3 protein, J gene, clone size, D gene, V gene. A D gene is named only where the DNA matches it firmly. Size tells how often a clone was seen (once, few, many) or the class of an expanded clone, and some rows leave it out.

TGTGCCAGTAGTTCCCCTGCAGGACAGGGGGCTCAGCCCCAGCATTTT | CASSSPAGQGAQPQHF | TRBJ1-5 | NA | TRBD1 | TRBV19
TGTGCAAGTCGCAATGGACTAGCGGGATACGAGCAGTACTTC | CASRNGLAGYEQYF | TRBJ2-7 | NA | NA | TRBV12-2
TGCGCCAGCAGCCAAGACAGCTCTGGAAACACCATATATTTT | CASSQDSSGNTIYF | TRBJ1-3 | once | NA | TRBV4-3
TGCAGCGTTGAAGTCAGGGCAATGAACACTGAAGCTTTCTTT | CSVEVRAMNTEAFF | TRBJ1-1 | once | NA | TRBV29-1
TGTGCCAGTAGTTGGACAGATAACAATGAGCAGTTCTTC | CASSWTDNNEQFF | TRBJ2-1 | NA | NA | TRBV19
TGCGCCAGCAGCCAAGATGGGGGACAGGGGAAGACCCAGTACTTC | CASSQDGGQGKTQYF | TRBJ2-5 | NA | TRBD1 | TRBV4-1
TGTGCCACCAACGGGAACACCGGGGAGCTGTTTTTT | CATNGNTGELFF | TRBJ2-2 | NA | NA | TRBV24-1
TGTGCCAGCCAAAAGTCACAGGCTTCCCACAATCAGCCCCAGCATTTT | CASQKSQASHNQPQHF | TRBJ1-5 | NA | NA | TRBV2
TGTGCAAGTCGCTTTCATAAACCGGGACTAGCGGGGGCTGAGCAGTTCTTC | CASRFHKPGLAGAEQFF | TRBJ2-1 | NA | NA | TRBV12-2
TGTGCCAGCAGTGAAGCGACTAGCGGGAGCAATGAGCAGTTCTTC | CASSEATSGSNEQFF | TRBJ2-1 | NA | TRBD2 | TRBV6-1
TGTGCCAGCAGTTATGCGGGGACCTCTGGAAACACCATATATTTT | CASSYAGTSGNTIYF | TRBJ1-3 | few | NA | TRBV6-2/TRBV6-3
TGTGCCAGCAGTGATGGGCTAGCGGGGACAGATACGCAGTATTTT | CASSDGLAGTDTQYF | TRBJ2-3 | NA | TRBD2 | TRBV2
TGTGCCACGCAGCCTACAGGGGGGTGGTACAATGAGCAGTTCTTC | CATQPTGGWYNEQFF | TRBJ2-1 | NA | TRBD1 | TRBV19
TGTGCCAGCAGCCGCGGGTTTGATTCACCCCTCCACTTT | CASSRGFDSPLHF | TRBJ1-6 | NA | NA | TRBV3-1/TRBV3-2
TGCGCCAGCAGCGTGGGGGCTGCCCAAGAGACCCAGTACTTC | CASSVGAAQETQYF | TRBJ2-5 | NA | NA | TRBV5-1
TGTGCCAGCAGTTTCAGTTCCGGGAGGGCCGGGACCCAGTACTTC | CASSFSSGRAGTQYF | TRBJ2-5 | NA | TRBD2 | TRBV28
TGTGCCAGCAGCCTAGGACAGGGAAACGAGCAGTACTTC | CASSLGQGNEQYF | TRBJ2-7 | NA | TRBD1 | TRBV14
TGTGCCAGCAGTTTGACGGGGGACAGCTCCTACGAGCAGTACTTC | CASSLTGDSSYEQYF | TRBJ2-7 | NA | NA | TRBV27
TGCAGCGTGGAACAGATCCTCCAAGAGACCCAGTACTTC | CSVEQILQETQYF | TRBJ2-5 | NA | NA | TRBV29-1
TGTGCCAGTAGTATAGTACTAAGGGGCGAGCAGTACTTC | CASSIVLRGEQYF | TRBJ2-7 | NA | NA | TRBV19
TGTGCCAGCAGGACTGGGGGCAACCAGCCCCAGCATTTT | CASRTGGNQPQHF | TRBJ1-5 | NA | NA | TRBV6-1
TGTGCCAGCAGCTTTGAAACAGTGGGCAATGAGCAGTTCTTC | CASSFETVGNEQFF | TRBJ2-1 | NA | NA | TRBV11-2
TGTGCCAGCAGCGACAGGGTTGGGCCCTACGAGCAGTACTTC | CASSDRVGPYEQYF | TRBJ2-7 | NA | TRBD1 | TRBV5-8
TGTGCCAGCAGCTTTCGGGGGTTGAGGACCGGGGAGCTGTTTTTT | CASSFRGLRTGELFF | TRBJ2-2 | NA | NA | TRBV28
TGTGCCAGCAGTGAATCGGGAATGCCGGGGCAGCCCCAGCATTTT | CASSESGMPGQPQHF | TRBJ1-5 | few | NA | TRBV6-1
TGTGCCAGTAGTATTGATCCGGGATATAGCAATCAGCCCCAGCATTTT | CASSIDPGYSNQPQHF | TRBJ1-5 | NA | NA | TRBV19
TGCGCCAGCAGCCCGATAGCGGGAGGCGGCACCGGGGAGCTGTTTTTT | CASSPIAGGGTGELFF | TRBJ2-2 | NA | TRBD2 | TRBV4-1
TGTGCCAGCTCACCGCTGGGACTAGCGGGAGAATTGGCAGATACGCAGTATTTT | CASSPLGLAGELADTQYF | TRBJ2-3 | NA | TRBD2 | TRBV18
TGTGCCAGCACCAAGCGGGAGACCCAGTACTTC | CASTKRETQYF | TRBJ2-5 | NA | NA | TRBV2
TGTGCCAGCAGCCTAGCGGGAGTGAAATGGGAGCAGTACTTC | CASSLAGVKWEQYF | TRBJ2-7 | NA | TRBD2 | TRBV3-1/TRBV3-2
TGCGCCAGCAGCCCTATCCAGGGGATATCTGGAAACACCATATATTTT | CASSPIQGISGNTIYF | TRBJ1-3 | NA | NA | TRBV5-1
TGTGCCAGCAGCCCGTTGACTAGCGGAGCCTACGAGCAGTACTTC | CASSPLTSGAYEQYF | TRBJ2-7 | NA | TRBD2 | TRBV7-6
TGTGCCAGCAGGGGCTACGGAGGTCTTGAGAGCACCGGGGAGCTGTTTTTT | CASRGYGGLESTGELFF | TRBJ2-2 | NA | NA | TRBV25-1
TGCGCCAGCAGTGAAGGACAGGGTAATTCACCCCTCCACTTT | CASSEGQGNSPLHF | TRBJ1-6 | NA | TRBD1 | TRBV10-2
TGCGCCAGCAGCTTGGAGGGGTTAATGGGCACTGAAGCTTTCTTT | CASSLEGLMGTEAFF | TRBJ1-1 | NA | NA | TRBV5-1
TGTGCCAGCAGCTTCTTGGGGCCGTACGAGCAGTACTTC | CASSFLGPYEQYF | TRBJ2-7 | NA | NA | TRBV7-9
TGTGCCAGCAGCGTGACAGGGGGAGGCCTTCAAGAGACCCAGTACTTC | CASSVTGGGLQETQYF | TRBJ2-5 | NA | TRBD1 | TRBV9
TGTGCCACCCAAAGACGGGATCGGACTAACTATGGCTACACCTTC | CATQRRDRTNYGYTF | TRBJ1-2 | NA | NA | TRBV7-5